The 19 T cell receptor beta chains below were found in one sample sequenced in a study of T cells in Graves' hyperthyroidism and ophthalmopathy. Using RNA transcripts as the source, TCR beta CDR3 regions were amplified. HTBI primers were employed in a first-round RT-PCR of the TCR CDR3. TCRdb reanalysed the multiplex PCR reads using MiXCR and keeps one entry per CDR3 protein. The sample lists about 590,000 distinct CDR3 sequences, approximately 15% occurring once. Sequencing used blood. The source of these receptors is a woman between 18 and 29 years old with Graves' ophthalmopathy.

This clonotype was found a few times. V gene TRBV24-1 combines with J gene TRBJ1-2; D is unresolved. CDR3 length: 13 residues. Germline values: CDR1 KGHDR, CDR2 SFDVKD. The V end was cut by 6 bases, the J end by 3 bases, with 10 bases between. CDR3 sequence (DNA): TGTGCCACCAGTCGCCCAGGAGACTATGGCTACACCTTC. As protein: CATSRPGDYGYTF.

About this clonotype itself: Given a much more abundant clone one base away, this may be a read error. V is TRBV13 and J is TRBJ2-7; 8 bases are a match to TRBD2. The CDR3 length is 15 residues. Germline V gene data show CDR1 as PRHDT and CDR2 as FYEKMQ (reference sequence). The CDR3 DNA reads TGTGCCGGCAGCTCGGGGACTAGTGTCGCCTACGAGCAGTACTTC. Translating it yields CAGSSGTSVAYEQYF.

This clonotype was recorded at least ten times. The chain employs TRBV6-2 or TRBV6-3 and TRBJ1-5; TRBD1 might be the D (5 bases). Germline lookup yields CDR1 MNHEY and CDR2 SVGEGT. The CDR3 contains 17 residues. With 5 bases removed from V and 1 base from J, the gap between germline ends came to 18 bases. CDR3 bases: TGTGCCAGCAGTAGTAGTTTCGGGACGGCAAGCAATCAGCCCCAGCATTTT. Translating it yields CASSSSFGTASNQPQHF.

The J gene is TRBJ2-7, the V gene TRBV13; a weak D match, TRBD1 (6 bases). Germline V gene lookup returns CDR1 PRHDT and CDR2 FYEKMQ (reference sequence). The CDR3 consists of 13 residues. V shed 5 bases and J shed 6 bases, with 14 bases lying between them. The CDR3 reads CASSVRGRGEQYF. CDR3 nucleotide sequence: TGTGCCAGCAGCGTCAGGGGAAGGGGCGAGCAGTACTTC.

This clonotype was detected only a few times. The chain recombines TRBV28 with TRBJ1-2, with a tentative D call TRBD1 (5 bases). V was shortened by 3 bases and J by 8 bases, with 25 bases between the two germline ends. There are 17 residues in the CDR3. Per germline, CDR1 MDHEN and CDR2 SYDVKM. In DNA form, the CDR3 reads TGTGCCAGCAGTTTTCCGACCAGACAGCCTTCCCGAGTCGGCTACACCTTC. The encoded protein is CASSFPTRQPSRVGYTF.

This clonotype occurred many times. The chain links TRBV29-1 to TRBJ1-2, with 7 bases matching TRBD1. Germline CDR1 is SQVTM and CDR2 is ANQGSEA. V shed 5 bases, J shed 2 bases, and the junction held 8 bases outside the gene matches. The CDR3 is 14 residues long. This chain's CDR3 is CSVWGTDINYGYTF. CDR3 nucleotide sequence: TGCAGCGTTTGGGGGACAGATATAAACTATGGCTACACCTTC.

The chain couples TRBV4-2 to TRBJ2-7; D is uncertain. V lost 0 bases to trimming and J lost 2 bases, with 20 bases between them. In germline, CDR1 is LGHNA, CDR2 YNFKEQ. The CDR3 totals 18 residues. This chain's CDR3 is CASSQDPLGVAATYEQYF. CDR3 DNA sequence: TGTGCCAGCAGCCAAGATCCACTCGGAGTAGCCGCAACCTACGAGCAGTACTTC.

This clonotype was counted a few times. V usage is TRBV6-1 and J usage is TRBJ2-1; 9 bases map to TRBD1. The CDR3 covers 16 residues. V gave up 5 bases and J gave up 4 bases; unmatched junction bases: 9. The germline gives CDR1 MNHNS, CDR2 SASEGT. The CDR3 DNA reads as TGTGCCAGCAGTTTATCGACAGGGGGGGGGTACAATGAGCAGTTCTTC. It encodes CASSLSTGGGYNEQFF.

This clonotype has at least ten counts. V is TRBV9 and J is TRBJ2-5, with TRBD2 matching over 10 bases. CDR3 length: 17 residues. Trimming cost V 4 bases and J 5 bases; bases outside gene matches: 14. Germline CDR1 and CDR2: SGDLS and YYNGEE. The CDR3 protein is CASSLRAGGPLGETQYF. The DNA of the CDR3 is TGTGCCAGCAGCCTTCGAGCGGGAGGGCCTTTGGGGGAGACCCAGTACTTC.

This clonotype appeared many times. The chain is built from TRBV2 and TRBJ1-4; D gene ambiguous. CDR1 is SNHLY and CDR2 is FYNNEI in the germline V gene. The CDR3 loop spans 11 amino acids. The germline V and J ends were trimmed by 7 bases and 4 bases, with 4 bases remaining between them. The CDR3 sequence is CASKFNEKLFF. Here the CDR3 DNA reads TGTGCCAGCAAATTTAATGAAAAACTGTTTTTT.

The V and J genes are TRBV7-8 and TRBJ1-5; maybe TRBD1 (5 bases). The CDR3 consists of 14 residues. From germline, CDR1 is SGHVS and CDR2 FQNEAQ. Trimming shortened V by 4 bases and J by 7 bases, and 14 bases separated the two germline ends. This CDR3 reads CASSSRDPRQPQHF. The CDR3 bases are TGTGCCAGCAGCTCGAGGGACCCGCGGCAGCCCCAGCATTTT.

This clonotype was seen at least ten times. The rearrangement links TRBV6-2 or TRBV6-3 to TRBJ2-3; D tentatively fits TRBD1 or TRBD2 (5 bases each). The V gene's germline CDR1 is MNHEY and CDR2 SVGEGT. V dropped 2 bases and J dropped 4 bases, with 10 bases sitting between them. The CDR3 consists of 14 residues. The CDR3 sequence is CASSYVRDADTQYF. The DNA for the CDR3 is TGTGCCAGCAGTTACGTCCGGGACGCAGATACGCAGTATTTT.

This clonotype was observed many times. This rearrangement joins TRBV12-3 or TRBV12-4 to TRBJ2-2; a weak D match, TRBD2 (6 bases). The germline V and J ends were trimmed by 8 bases and 5 bases, with 12 bases remaining between them. CDR3 size: 13 residues. The CDR3 DNA reads as TGTGCCAGCGGAGGGGCGTTAACCGGGGAGCTGTTTTTT. Amino acids: CASGGALTGELFF.

This clonotype appeared many times. This chain connects TRBV7-8 to TRBJ1-1, with D perhaps matching TRBD1 (5 bases). This CDR3 has 14 residues. CDR1 and CDR2 (germline): SGHVS, FQNEAQ. Trimming removed 5 bases from V and 1 base from J, with 11 bases in between. This CDR3 reads CASSARGENTEAFF. CDR3 sequence (DNA): TGTGCCAGCAGCGCACGGGGGGAGAACACTGAAGCTTTCTTT.

This chain uses TRBV4-1 with TRBJ1-2; no definite D call. Between the trimmed V and J ends, which lost 1 base and 7 bases, there was a span of 16 bases. The germline gives CDR1 MGHRA, CDR2 YSYEKL. The CDR3 has 15 residues. The CDR3 DNA sequence: TGCGCCAGCAGCCAAGGGATTACAAGGAGGAGTGGCTACACCTTC. As protein: CASSQGITRRSGYTF.

This clonotype was counted at least ten times. The genes are TRBV29-1 and TRBJ1-2; 12 bases line up with TRBD1. Germline CDR1 and CDR2: SQVTM and ANQGSEA. The V and J ends lost 7 bases and 6 bases, in that order; junction bases with no gene match: 6. The CDR3 covers 13 residues. CDR3 bases: TGCAGCGCGGGGACAGGGGGCGTCAATGGCTACACCTTC. This encodes CSAGTGGVNGYTF.

This clonotype came up a few times. The chain combines TRBV4-2 with TRBJ2-5; D gene uncertain. Trimming stripped 0 bases from V and 2 bases from J, with 10 bases between. CDR3 length: 15 residues. The V gene's germline CDR1 is LGHNA and CDR2 YNFKEQ. Here the CDR3 DNA reads TGTGCCAGCAGCCAAGAATCGGGTCGACAAGAGACCCAGTACTTC. It encodes CASSQESGRQETQYF.

This clonotype was observed a handful of times. V and J are TRBV6-1 and TRBJ2-5, with 9 bases matching TRBD1. V lost 6 bases, J lost 5 bases, and 13 bases stayed unmatched. The CDR3 contains 16 residues. CDR1 and CDR2 (germline): MNHNS, SASEGT. The CDR3 nucleotides read TGTGCCAGCAGCCAATCTGCACAGGGGGCTCGGGAGACCCAGTACTTC. It translates to CASSQSAQGARETQYF.

V and J are TRBV7-9 and TRBJ1-1, with D maybe TRBD1 (6 bases). This CDR3 is 12 amino acids long. V gave up 7 bases and J gave up 7 bases, with 13 bases separating them. Germline V gene sequence: CDR1 SEHNR, CDR2 FQNEAQ (reference sequence). The chain's CDR3 is CASTHGGHEAFF. The CDR3 DNA reads as TGTGCCAGCACGCACGGGGGGCATGAAGCTTTCTTT. The full variable domain, completed using reference TRBV7-9 and TRBJ1-1, is DTGVSQNPRHKITKRGQNVTFRCDPISEHNRLYWYRQTLGQGPEFLTYFQNEAQLEKSRLLSDRFSAERPKGSFSTLEIQRTEQGDSAMYLCASTHGGHEAFFGQGTRLTVV.